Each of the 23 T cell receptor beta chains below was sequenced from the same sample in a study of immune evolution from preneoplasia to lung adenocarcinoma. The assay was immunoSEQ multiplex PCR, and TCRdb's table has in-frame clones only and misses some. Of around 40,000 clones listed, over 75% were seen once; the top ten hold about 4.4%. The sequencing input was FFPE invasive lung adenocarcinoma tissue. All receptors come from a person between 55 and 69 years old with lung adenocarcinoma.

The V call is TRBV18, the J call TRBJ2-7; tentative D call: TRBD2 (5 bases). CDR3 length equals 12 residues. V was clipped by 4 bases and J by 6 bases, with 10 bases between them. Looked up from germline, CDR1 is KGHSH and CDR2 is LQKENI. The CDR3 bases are TGTGCCAGCTCACGGCCGGCGGGCGAGCAGTACTTC. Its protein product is CASSRPAGEQYF.

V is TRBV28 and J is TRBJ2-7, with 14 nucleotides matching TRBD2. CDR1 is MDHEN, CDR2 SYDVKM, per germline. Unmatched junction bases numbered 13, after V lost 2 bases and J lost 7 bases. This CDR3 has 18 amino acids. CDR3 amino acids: CASSLRPSGLAGGKEQYF. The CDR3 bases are TGTGCCAGCAGTTTAAGGCCCTCCGGACTAGCGGGGGGAAAGGAGCAGTACTTC.

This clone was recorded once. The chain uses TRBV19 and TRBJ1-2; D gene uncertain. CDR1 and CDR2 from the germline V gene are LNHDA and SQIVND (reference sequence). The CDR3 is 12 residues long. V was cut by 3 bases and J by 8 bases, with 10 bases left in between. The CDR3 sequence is CASSIQVGGYTF. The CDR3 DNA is TGTGCCAGTAGTATCCAGGTTGGCGGCTACACCTTC.

The CDR3 loop is CASTPHRGIGTDTQYF. CDR3 nucleotide sequence: TGTGCCAGTACTCCTCACAGGGGGATCGGCACAGATACGCAGTATTTT. The chain combines TRBV19 with TRBJ2-3; 8 nucleotides align to TRBD1. The CDR3 consists of 16 residues. Germline-derived CDR1 and CDR2 are LNHDA and SQIVND (reference sequence). The V gene end was trimmed by 7 bases and the J gene end by 1 base; junction bases not matched to a gene: 10.

As DNA, the CDR3 is TGCGCCAGCAGTGAGGAGGGCAGGGGCTACGAGCAGTACTTC. Translation: CASSEEGRGYEQYF. The gene calls are TRBV10-2 and TRBJ2-7; weak D call: TRBD1 (6 bases). In germline, CDR1 is WSHSY, CDR2 SAAADI. This CDR3 has 14 residues. The V end was cut by 2 bases, the J end by 3 bases, with 11 bases between.

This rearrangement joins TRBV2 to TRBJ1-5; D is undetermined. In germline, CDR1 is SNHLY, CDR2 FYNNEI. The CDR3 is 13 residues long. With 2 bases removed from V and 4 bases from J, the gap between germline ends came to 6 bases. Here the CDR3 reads CASSENRNQPQHF. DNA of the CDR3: TGTGCCAGCAGTGAAAACAGAAATCAGCCCCAGCATTTT.

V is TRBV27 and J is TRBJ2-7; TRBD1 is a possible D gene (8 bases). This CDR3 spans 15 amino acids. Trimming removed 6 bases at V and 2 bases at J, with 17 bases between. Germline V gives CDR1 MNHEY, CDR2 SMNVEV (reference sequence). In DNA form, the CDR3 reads TGTGCCAGCAGGTCAGGGGGCGGGGGAACCTACGAGCAGTACTTC. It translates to CASRSGGGGTYEQYF.

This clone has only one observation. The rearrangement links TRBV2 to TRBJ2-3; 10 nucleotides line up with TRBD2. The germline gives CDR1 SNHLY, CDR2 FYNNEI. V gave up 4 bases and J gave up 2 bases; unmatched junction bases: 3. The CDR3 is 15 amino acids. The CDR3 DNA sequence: TGTGCCAGCAGTGGACTAGCGGGTATCACAGATACGCAGTATTTT. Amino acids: CASSGLAGITDTQYF.

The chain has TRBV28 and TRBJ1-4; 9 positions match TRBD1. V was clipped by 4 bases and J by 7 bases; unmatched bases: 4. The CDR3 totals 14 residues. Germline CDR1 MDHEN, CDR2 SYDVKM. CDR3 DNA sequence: TGTGCCAGCAGTTCGACAGGGGGAAGTGAAAAACTGTTTTTT. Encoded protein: CASSSTGGSEKLFF.

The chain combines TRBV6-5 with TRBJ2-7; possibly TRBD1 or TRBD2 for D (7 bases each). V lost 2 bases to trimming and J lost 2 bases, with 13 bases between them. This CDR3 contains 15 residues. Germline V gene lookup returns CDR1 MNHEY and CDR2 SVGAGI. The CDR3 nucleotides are TGTGCCAGCAGTTACCGCAGGGGGGGGACCTACGAGCAGTACTTC. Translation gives CASSYRRGGTYEQYF.

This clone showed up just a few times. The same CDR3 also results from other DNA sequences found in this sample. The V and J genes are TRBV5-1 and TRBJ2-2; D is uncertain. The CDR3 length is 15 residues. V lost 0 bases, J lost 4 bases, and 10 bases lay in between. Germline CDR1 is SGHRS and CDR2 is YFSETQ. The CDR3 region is CASSLEGLVTGELFF. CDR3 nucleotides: TGCGCCAGCAGCTTGGAGGGCCTAGTCACCGGGGAGCTGTTTTTT.

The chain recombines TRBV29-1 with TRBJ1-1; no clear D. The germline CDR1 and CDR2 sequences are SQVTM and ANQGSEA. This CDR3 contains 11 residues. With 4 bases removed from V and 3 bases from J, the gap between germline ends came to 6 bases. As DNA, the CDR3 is TGCAGCGTTGCTGGACACACTGAAGCTTTCTTT. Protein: CSVAGHTEAFF. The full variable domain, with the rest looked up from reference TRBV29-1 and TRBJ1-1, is SAVISQKPSRDICQRGTSLTIQCQVDSQVTMMFWYRQQPGQSLTLIATANQGSEATYESGFVIDKFPISRPNLTFSTLTVSNMSPEDSSIYLCSVAGHTEAFFGQGTRLTVV.

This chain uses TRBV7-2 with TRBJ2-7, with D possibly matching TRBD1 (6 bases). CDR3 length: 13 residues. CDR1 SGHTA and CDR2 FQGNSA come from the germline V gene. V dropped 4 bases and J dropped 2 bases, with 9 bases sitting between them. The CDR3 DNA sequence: TGTGCCAGCAGCTCAGGACAGCCCTACGAGCAGTACTTC. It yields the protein CASSSGQPYEQYF.

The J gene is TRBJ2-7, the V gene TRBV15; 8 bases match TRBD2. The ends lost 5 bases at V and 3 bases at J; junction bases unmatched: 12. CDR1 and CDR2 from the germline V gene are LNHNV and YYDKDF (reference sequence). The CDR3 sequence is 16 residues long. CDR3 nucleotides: TGTGCCACCAGCCGACAAAGCGGGAGTTTAAACTACGAGCAGTACTTC. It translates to CATSRQSGSLNYEQYF.

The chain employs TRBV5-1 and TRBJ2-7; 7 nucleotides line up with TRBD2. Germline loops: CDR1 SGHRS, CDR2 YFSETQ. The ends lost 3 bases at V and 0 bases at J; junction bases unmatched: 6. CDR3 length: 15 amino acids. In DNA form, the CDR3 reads TGCGCCAGCAGCTCAGAAGCGGGATCCTCCTACGAGCAGTACTTC. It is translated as CASSSEAGSSYEQYF. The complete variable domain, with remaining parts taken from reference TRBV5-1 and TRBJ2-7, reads KAGVTQTPRYLIKTRGQQVTLSCSPISGHRSVSWYQQTPGQGLQFLFEYFSETQRNKGNFPGRFSGRQFSNSRSEMNVSTLELGDSALYLCASSSEAGSSYEQYFGPGTRLTVT.

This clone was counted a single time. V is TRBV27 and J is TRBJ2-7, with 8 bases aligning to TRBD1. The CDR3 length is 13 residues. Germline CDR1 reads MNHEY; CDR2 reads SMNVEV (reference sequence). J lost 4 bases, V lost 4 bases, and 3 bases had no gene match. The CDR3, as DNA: TGTGCCAGCAGTTCCGGGACAGGATACGAGCAGTACTTC. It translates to CASSSGTGYEQYF.

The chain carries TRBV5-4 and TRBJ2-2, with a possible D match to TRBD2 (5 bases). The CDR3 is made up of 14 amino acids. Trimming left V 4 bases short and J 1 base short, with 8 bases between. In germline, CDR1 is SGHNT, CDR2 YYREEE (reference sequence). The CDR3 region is CASSRRGNTGELFF. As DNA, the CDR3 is TGTGCCAGCAGCCGCCGGGGGAACACCGGGGAGCTGTTTTTT.

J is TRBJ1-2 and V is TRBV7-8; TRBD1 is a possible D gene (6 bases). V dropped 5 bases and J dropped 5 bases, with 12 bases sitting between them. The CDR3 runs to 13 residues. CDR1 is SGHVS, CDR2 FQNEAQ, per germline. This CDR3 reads CASSHRERYGYTF. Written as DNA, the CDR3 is TGTGCCAGCAGCCACAGGGAACGATATGGCTACACCTTC.

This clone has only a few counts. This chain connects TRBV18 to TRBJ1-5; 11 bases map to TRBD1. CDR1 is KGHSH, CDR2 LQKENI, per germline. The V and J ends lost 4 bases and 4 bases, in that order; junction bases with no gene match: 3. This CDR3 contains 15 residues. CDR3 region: CASSLGTGGNQPQHF. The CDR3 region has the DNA TGTGCCAGCTCACTCGGGACAGGGGGGAATCAGCCCCAGCATTTT.

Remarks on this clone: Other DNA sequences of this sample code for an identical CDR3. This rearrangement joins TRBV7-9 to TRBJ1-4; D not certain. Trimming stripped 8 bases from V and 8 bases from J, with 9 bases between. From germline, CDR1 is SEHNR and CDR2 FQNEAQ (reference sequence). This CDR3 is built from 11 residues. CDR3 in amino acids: CASSPGEKLFF. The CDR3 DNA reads TGTGCCAGCTCTCCCGGCGAAAAACTGTTTTTT.

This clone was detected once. Here the CDR3 reads CATSAGLASGSYEQYF. The CDR3 DNA is TGTGCCACCAGCGCCGGCCTGGCTAGCGGGAGCTACGAGCAGTACTTC. The J gene is TRBJ2-7, the V gene TRBV15, with 10 bases fitting TRBD2. Germline V gives CDR1 LNHNV, CDR2 YYDKDF (reference sequence). The CDR3 covers 16 residues. V lost 5 bases and J lost 3; bases outside the gene matches: 10.

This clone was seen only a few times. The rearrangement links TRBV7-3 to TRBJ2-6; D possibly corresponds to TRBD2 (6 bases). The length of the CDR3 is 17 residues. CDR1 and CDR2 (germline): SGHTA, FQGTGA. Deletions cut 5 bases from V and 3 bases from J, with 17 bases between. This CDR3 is CASSPSQGGGGANVLTF. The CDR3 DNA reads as TGTGCCAGCAGCCCAAGTCAGGGAGGTGGTGGGGCCAACGTCCTGACTTTC.

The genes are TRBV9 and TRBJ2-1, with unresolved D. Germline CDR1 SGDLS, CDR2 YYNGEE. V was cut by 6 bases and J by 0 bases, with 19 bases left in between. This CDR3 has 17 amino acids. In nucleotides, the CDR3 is TGTGCCAGCACATTCGGGCAGCTTCAAAGCTCCTACAATGAGCAGTTCTTC. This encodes CASTFGQLQSSYNEQFF.